This TCR beta chain was found in a study of blood T cells in healthy people across ages. V lost 5 bases to trimming and J lost 7 bases, with 14 bases between them. The CDR3 length is 13 residues. A second roughly 7 to 11 cycle PCR used barcoded and J-beta primers. TCRdb re-called the 5' RACE reads through MiXCR, storing one row per CDR3 protein. Of 550,000 to 700,000 distinct CDR3 sequences in the sample, roughly a quarter were seen once. The source is a woman aged 70 to 79 in good health. The specimen was blood. The rearrangement uses TRBV12-3 or TRBV12-4 and TRBJ1-2, with D possibly TRBD1 on 6 matching bases. The CDR3 DNA reads TGTGCCAGCAGTACACAGGGAGAGGGTGGCTACACCTTC. Translated, it gives CASSTQGEGGYTF.